The present TCR beta chain was sequenced within a study of OX40 agonist ivuxolimab in advanced cancers. On this clone itself: Its antigen is undetermined.

The study, taken as a whole, reports: The investigators did not determine what antigen specificity the expanded peripheral T cells had.

The protocol was immunoSEQ multiplex PCR, while the TCRdb copy is restricted to in-frame clones and leaves out a portion. This table has over 30,000 clones, roughly nine tenths appearing once. The CDR3 has 15 residues. The V end lost 6 bases, the J end lost 0 bases, and 11 bases lay between the germline ends. Germline-derived CDR1 and CDR2 are MDHEN and SYDVKM. Prior autoimmune disease or systemic immunosuppression barred patients. This clonotype originated in an adult with an advanced solid tumor such as melanoma, head and neck, liver or kidney cancer. The chain recombines TRBV28 with TRBJ1-4, with no clear D. The source material was CD4+ or CD8+ T cells sorted from blood, sampled in a trial of the OX40 agonist ivuxolimab. The CDR3 reads CASSAPETTNEKLFF. The CDR3 nucleotides read TGTGCCAGCAGCGCGCCGGAGACAACTAATGAAAAACTGTTTTTT. The variable domain in full, completed from reference TRBV28 and TRBJ1-4, reads DVKVTQSSRYLVKRTGEKVFLECVQDMDHENMFWYRQDPGLGLRLIYFSYDVKMKEKGDIPEGYSVSREKKERFSLILESASTNQTSMYLCASSAPETTNEKLFFGSGTQLSVL.